A selection of T cell receptor beta chains follows, all from one sample in a study of shared clonotypes between healthy human individuals. Here immunoSEQ multiplex PCR was the method, and the copy in TCRdb shows in-frame clones only, minus some. The table has some 800,000 clones, around 93% seen once; the top ten hold about 25%. Sequencing was carried out using naive CD8+ T cells sorted from blood. These TCRs come from a man aged 30 to 39 in good health. Each CDR3 is given with its conserved first and last residue. A D gene is named only where the DNA matches it firmly. Size tells how often a clone was seen (once, few, many) or the class of an expanded clone, and some rows leave it out.

TRBV11-3	NA	NA	TRBJ1-1	TGTGCCAGCAGCTACGGACACCAGGACGGAACGAACACTGAAGCTTTCTTT	CASSYGHQDGTNTEAFF
TRBV4-1	TRBD1	NA	TRBJ2-1	TGCGCCAGCACGGGACAGGGTGGAAATGAGCAGTTCTTC	CASTGQGGNEQFF
TRBV28	TRBD2	NA	TRBJ2-1	TGTGCCAGCAGTGTTCCAAGGCTAGCGGGAGGGCCTGAGGATGAGCAGTTCTTC	CASSVPRLAGGPEDEQFF
TRBV6-1	TRBD1	few	TRBJ1-5	TGTGCCAGCAGTCACCGACAGGGCGGTCAGCCCCAGCATTTT	CASSHRQGGQPQHF
TRBV6-6	NA	NA	TRBJ2-7	TGTGCCAGCAGTCTCCAGGACAGCTACGAGCAGTACTTC	CASSLQDSYEQYF
TRBV6-5	NA	NA	TRBJ1-2	TGTGCCAGCAGTTTAACAGGGTGGGGCTACACCTTC	CASSLTGWGYTF
TRBV7-6	NA	NA	TRBJ2-7	TGTGCCAGCAGCTTAGAGGGGCCCACCTACGAGCAGTACTTC	CASSLEGPTYEQYF
TRBV5-4	TRBD2	NA	TRBJ2-7	TGTGCCAGCAGCACCGGGACTAGCGGAGACGAGCAGTACTTC	CASSTGTSGDEQYF
TRBV7-8	NA	once	TRBJ1-2	TGTGCCAGCAGCTTAGACAGCAGAAACTATGGCTACACCTTC	CASSLDSRNYGYTF
TRBV4-3	TRBD2	NA	TRBJ2-1	TGCGCCAGCAGCCGGGGGACTAGCGGGAGGAGTGACAATGAGCAGTTCTTC	CASSRGTSGRSDNEQFF
TRBV4-1	NA	NA	TRBJ2-7	TGCGCCAGCAGCCAACAGGATCGCTACGAGCAGTACTTC	CASSQQDRYEQYF
TRBV5-5	TRBD1	NA	TRBJ1-3	TGTGCCAGCAGGTACCTACAGGGGCCTGGAAACACCATATATTTT	CASRYLQGPGNTIYF